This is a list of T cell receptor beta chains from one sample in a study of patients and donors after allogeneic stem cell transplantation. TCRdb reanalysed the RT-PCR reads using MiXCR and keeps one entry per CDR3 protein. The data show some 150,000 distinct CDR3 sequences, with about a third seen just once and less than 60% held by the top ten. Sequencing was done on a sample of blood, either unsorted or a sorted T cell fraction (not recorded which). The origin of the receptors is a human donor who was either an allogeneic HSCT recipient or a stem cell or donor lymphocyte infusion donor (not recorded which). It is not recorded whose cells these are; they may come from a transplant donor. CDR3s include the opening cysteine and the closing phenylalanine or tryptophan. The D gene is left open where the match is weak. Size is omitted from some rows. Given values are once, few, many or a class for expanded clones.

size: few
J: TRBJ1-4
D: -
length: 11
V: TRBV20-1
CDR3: CSASPNEKLFF
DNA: TGCAGTGCTAGTCCCAATGAAAAACTGTTTTTT

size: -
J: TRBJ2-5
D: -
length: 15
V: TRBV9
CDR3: CASSVEGTGRETQYF
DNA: TGTGCCAGCAGCGTAGAGGGTACAGGGAGAGAGACCCAGTACTTC

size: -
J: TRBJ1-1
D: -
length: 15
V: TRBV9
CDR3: CASSADSTMNTEAFF
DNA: TGTGCCAGCAGCGCGGACAGTACAATGAACACTGAAGCTTTCTTT

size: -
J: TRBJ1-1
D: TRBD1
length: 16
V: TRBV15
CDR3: CATSRRDRGPNSEAFF
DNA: TGTGCCACCAGCAGACGGGACAGGGGGCCCAACAGTGAAGCTTTCTTT

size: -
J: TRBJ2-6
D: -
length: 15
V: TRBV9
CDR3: CASSRPPSGANVLTF
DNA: TGTGCCAGCAGCCGTCCACCTTCTGGGGCCAACGTCCTGACTTTC

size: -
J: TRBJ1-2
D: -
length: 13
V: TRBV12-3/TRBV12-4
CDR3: CASTGGTAYGYTF
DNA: TGTGCCAGCACCGGAGGGACTGCGTATGGCTACACCTTC

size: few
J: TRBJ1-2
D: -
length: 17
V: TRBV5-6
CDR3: CASSPTSGVGRDYGYTF
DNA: TGTGCCAGCAGCCCTACATCGGGGGTCGGTAGGGACTATGGCTACACCTTC

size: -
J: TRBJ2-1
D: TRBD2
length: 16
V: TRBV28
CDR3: CASSPSRGVSYNEQFF
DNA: TGTGCCAGCAGTCCCTCCCGGGGGGTTTCCTACAATGAGCAGTTCTTC

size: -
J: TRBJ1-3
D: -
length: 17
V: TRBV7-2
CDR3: CASSFATDGDSGNTIYF
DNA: TGTGCCAGCAGCTTCGCTACCGACGGAGACTCTGGAAACACCATATATTTT

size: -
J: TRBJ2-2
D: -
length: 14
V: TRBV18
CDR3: CASSPTTEIGELFF
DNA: TGTGCCAGCTCACCAACCACTGAGATCGGGGAGCTGTTTTTT

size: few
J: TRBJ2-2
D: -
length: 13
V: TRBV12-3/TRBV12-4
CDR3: CASSGTSAGELFF
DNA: TGTGCCAGCAGTGGGACATCGGCCGGGGAGCTGTTTTTT

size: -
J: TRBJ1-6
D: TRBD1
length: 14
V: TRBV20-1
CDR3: CSAPGQGVNSPLHF
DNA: TGCAGTGCCCCGGGACAGGGGGTGAATTCACCCCTCCACTTT

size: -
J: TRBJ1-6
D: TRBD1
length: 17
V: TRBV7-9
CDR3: CASSLERRGLSNSPLHF
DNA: TGTGCCAGCAGCTTAGAGCGCAGGGGGCTGTCTAATTCACCCCTCCACTTT

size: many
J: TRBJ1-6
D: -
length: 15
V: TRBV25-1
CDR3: CASSDAGGDNSPLHF
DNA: TGTGCCAGCAGTGACGCAGGCGGAGATAATTCACCCCTCCACTTT

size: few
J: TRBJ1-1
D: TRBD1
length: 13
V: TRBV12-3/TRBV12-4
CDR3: CASSHRGNTEAFF
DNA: TGTGCCAGCAGTCACAGGGGGAACACTGAAGCTTTCTTT

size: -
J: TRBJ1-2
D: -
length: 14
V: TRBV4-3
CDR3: CASSPGGRSKGYTF
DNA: TGCGCCAGCAGCCCCGGCGGCAGGTCTAAAGGCTACACCTTC

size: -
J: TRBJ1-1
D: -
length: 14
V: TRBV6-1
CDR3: CASTSGGTDTEAFF
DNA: TGTGCCAGCACCTCCGGGGGGACTGACACTGAAGCTTTCTTT

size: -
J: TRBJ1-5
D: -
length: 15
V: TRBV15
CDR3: CATSRADRINQPQHF
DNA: TGTGCCACCAGCAGAGCTGACAGAATCAATCAGCCCCAGCATTTT

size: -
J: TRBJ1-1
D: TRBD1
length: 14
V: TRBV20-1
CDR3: CSAWGQGKNTEAFF
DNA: TGCAGTGCTTGGGGACAGGGAAAGAACACTGAAGCTTTCTTT

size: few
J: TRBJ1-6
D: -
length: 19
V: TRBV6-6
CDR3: CASSYEPGRTSSYNSPLHF
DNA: TGTGCCAGCAGTTACGAACCGGGACGGACGAGCTCCTATAATTCACCCCTCCACTTT

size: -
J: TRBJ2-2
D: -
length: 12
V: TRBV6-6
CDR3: CASSYGAGELFF
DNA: TGTGCCAGCAGTTACGGGGCCGGGGAGCTGTTTTTT

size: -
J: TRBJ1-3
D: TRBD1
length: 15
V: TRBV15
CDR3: CATSRDRGSGNTIYF
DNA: TGTGCCACCAGCAGGGACAGGGGGTCTGGAAACACCATATATTTT

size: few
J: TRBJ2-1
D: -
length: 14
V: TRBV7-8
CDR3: CASSSSGTWDEQFF
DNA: TGTGCCAGCAGCTCTTCCGGGACTTGGGATGAGCAGTTCTTC

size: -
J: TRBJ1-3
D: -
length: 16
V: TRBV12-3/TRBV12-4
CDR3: CASSLHPSREGNTIYF
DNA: TGTGCCAGCAGTTTACATCCCTCCAGGGAGGGAAACACCATATATTTT

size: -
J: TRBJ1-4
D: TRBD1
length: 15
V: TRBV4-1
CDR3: CASSRTGAVDEKLFF
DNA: TGCGCCAGCAGCCGCACAGGGGCGGTGGATGAAAAACTGTTTTTT

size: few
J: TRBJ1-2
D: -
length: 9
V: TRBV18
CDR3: CASSKTDTF
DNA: TGTGCCAGCTCCAAGACGGACACCTTC

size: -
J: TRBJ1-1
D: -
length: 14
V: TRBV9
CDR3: CASSSTASNTEAFF
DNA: TGTGCCAGCAGTTCGACGGCCTCGAACACTGAAGCTTTCTTT

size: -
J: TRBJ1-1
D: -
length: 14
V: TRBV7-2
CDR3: CASSLRGWGTEAFF
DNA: TGTGCCAGCAGCTTACGGGGATGGGGCACTGAAGCTTTCTTT

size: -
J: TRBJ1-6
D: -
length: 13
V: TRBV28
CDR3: CASSAERYSPLHF
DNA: TGTGCCAGCAGTGCCGAGAGATATTCACCCCTCCACTTT

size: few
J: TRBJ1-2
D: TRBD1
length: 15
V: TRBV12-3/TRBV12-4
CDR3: CASSPWDSFNYGYTF
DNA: TGTGCCAGCAGTCCCTGGGACAGCTTTAACTATGGCTACACCTTC

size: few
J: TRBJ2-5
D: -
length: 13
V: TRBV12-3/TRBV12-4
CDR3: CASSLPGSETQYF
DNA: TGTGCCAGCAGTTTGCCCGGGTCGGAGACCCAGTACTTC

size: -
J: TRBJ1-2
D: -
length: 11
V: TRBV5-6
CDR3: CASSLQNGYTF
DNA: TGTGCCAGCAGCCTCCAGAATGGCTACACCTTC

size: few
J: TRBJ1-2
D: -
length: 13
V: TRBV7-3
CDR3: CASSDSDGYGYTF
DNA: TGTGCCAGCTCAGACTCGGACGGCTATGGCTACACCTTC

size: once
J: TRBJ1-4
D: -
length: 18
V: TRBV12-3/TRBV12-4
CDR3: CASSLALPGRGIDEKLFF
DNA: TGTGCCAGCAGTTTAGCACTACCGGGCCGAGGAATAGATGAAAAACTGTTTTTT

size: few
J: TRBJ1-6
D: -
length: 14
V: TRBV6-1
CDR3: CASTFVGSNSPLHF
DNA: TGTGCCAGCACTTTTGTGGGGAGTAATTCACCCCTCCACTTT

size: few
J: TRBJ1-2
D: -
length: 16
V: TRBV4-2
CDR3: CASSQDPPGADNGYTF
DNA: TGTGCCAGCAGCCAAGATCCCCCGGGAGCAGACAATGGCTACACCTTC

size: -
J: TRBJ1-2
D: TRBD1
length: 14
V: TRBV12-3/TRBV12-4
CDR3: CASSPDRAAGSYTF
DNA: TGTGCTAGCAGTCCTGACAGGGCGGCAGGGAGCTACACCTTC

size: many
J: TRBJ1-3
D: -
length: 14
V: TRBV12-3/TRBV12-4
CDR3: CASSLESSGNTIYF
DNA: TGTGCCAGCAGTTTAGAGAGCTCTGGAAACACCATATATTTT

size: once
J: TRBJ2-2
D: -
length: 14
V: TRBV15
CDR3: CATSRSESPGELFF
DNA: TGTGCCACCAGCAGATCGGAGAGTCCCGGGGAGCTGTTTTTT

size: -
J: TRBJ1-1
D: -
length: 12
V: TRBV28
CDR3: CASDRMNTEAFF
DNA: TGTGCCAGTGACAGGATGAACACTGAAGCTTTCTTT

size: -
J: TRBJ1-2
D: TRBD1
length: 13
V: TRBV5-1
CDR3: CASARDSVNGYTF
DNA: TGCGCCAGCGCCCGGGACAGTGTCAATGGCTACACCTTC

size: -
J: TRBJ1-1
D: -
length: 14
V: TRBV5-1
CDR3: CASSLDGRDLEAFF
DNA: TGCGCCAGCAGCTTGGACGGTAGAGACCTTGAAGCTTTCTTT

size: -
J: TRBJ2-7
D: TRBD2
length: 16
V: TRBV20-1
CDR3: CSATPGLAGTSYEQYF
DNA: TGCAGTGCTACTCCGGGGCTAGCGGGAACCTCCTACGAGCAGTACTTC

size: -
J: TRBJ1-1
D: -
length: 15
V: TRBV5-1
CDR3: CASSLGGVPNTEAFF
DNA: TGCGCCAGCAGCTTGGGAGGGGTCCCGAACACTGAAGCTTTCTTT

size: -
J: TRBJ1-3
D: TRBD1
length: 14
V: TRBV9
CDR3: CASSPTGQGNTIYF
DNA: TGTGCCAGCAGCCCCACGGGACAGGGAAACACCATATATTTT

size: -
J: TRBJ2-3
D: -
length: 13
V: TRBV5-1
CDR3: CASSLGGPDTQYF
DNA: TGCGCCAGCAGCTTAGGAGGGCCCGATACGCAGTATTTT

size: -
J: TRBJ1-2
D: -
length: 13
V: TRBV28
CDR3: CASSLDGERGYTF
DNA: TGTGCCAGCAGTTTGGACGGGGAACGTGGCTACACCTTC

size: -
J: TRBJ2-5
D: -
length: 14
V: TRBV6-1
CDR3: CASSDWGTDETQYF
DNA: TGTGCCAGCAGCGACTGGGGAACGGATGAGACCCAGTACTTC

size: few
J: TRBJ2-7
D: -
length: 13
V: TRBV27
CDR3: CASSLGRSYEQYF
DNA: TGTGCCAGCAGTTTGGGGCGTTCCTACGAGCAGTACTTC

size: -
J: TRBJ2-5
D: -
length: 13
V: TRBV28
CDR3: CASSSAETETQYF
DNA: TGTGCCAGCAGTTCCGCGGAGACAGAGACCCAGTACTTC

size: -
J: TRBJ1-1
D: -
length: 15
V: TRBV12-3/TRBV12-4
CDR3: CASSRSGLGDTEAFF
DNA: TGTGCCAGCAGTCGATCGGGACTTGGGGACACTGAAGCTTTCTTT

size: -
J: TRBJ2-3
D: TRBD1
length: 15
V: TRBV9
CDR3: CASSGRTGVTDTQYF
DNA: TGTGCCAGCAGCGGACGGACAGGAGTCACAGATACGCAGTATTTT

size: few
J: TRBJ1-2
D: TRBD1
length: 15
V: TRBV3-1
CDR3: CASSMGQPKVNGYTF
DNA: TGTGCCAGCAGCATGGGACAGCCGAAGGTTAATGGCTACACCTTC

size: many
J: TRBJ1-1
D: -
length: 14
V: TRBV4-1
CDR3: CASSQDRPATEAFF
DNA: TGCGCCAGCAGCCAAGACCGGCCAGCGACTGAAGCTTTCTTT

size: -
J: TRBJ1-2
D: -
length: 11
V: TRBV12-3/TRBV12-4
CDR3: CASALGPSYTF
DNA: TGTGCCAGCGCGTTAGGCCCAAGCTACACCTTC

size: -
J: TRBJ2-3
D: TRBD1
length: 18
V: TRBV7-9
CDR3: CASSSNLGTGSSTDTQYF
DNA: TGTGCCAGCAGCTCCAACCTTGGGACAGGTTCTAGCACAGATACGCAGTATTTT

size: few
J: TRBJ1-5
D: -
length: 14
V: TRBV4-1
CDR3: CASSQSHSNQPQHF
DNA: TGCGCCAGCAGCCAATCCCATAGCAATCAGCCCCAGCATTTT

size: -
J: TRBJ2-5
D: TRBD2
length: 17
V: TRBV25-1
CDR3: CASSEYASGGPRETQYF
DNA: TGTGCCAGCAGTGAATATGCGAGCGGGGGGCCCCGGGAGACCCAGTACTTC

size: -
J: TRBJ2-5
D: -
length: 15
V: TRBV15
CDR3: CATSRDPGAQETQYF
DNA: TGTGCCACCAGCAGAGATCCCGGGGCCCAAGAGACCCAGTACTTC